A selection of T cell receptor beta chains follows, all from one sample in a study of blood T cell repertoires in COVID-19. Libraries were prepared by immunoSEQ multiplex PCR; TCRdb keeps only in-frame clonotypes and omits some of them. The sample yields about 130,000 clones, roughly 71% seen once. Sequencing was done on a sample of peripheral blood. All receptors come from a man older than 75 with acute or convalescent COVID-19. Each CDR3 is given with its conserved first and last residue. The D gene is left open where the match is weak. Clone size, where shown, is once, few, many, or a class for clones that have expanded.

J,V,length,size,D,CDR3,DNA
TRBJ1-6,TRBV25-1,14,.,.,CASSDAGSRSPLHF,TGTGCCAGCAGTGACGCAGGGTCGCGCTCACCCCTCCACTTT
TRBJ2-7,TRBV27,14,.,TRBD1,CASSLKGTGGEQYF,TGTGCCAGCAGCCTAAAGGGGACAGGTGGCGAGCAGTACTTC
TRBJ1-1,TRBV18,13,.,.,CASSTVPGVEAFF,TGTGCCAGCTCTACCGTCCCGGGGGTTGAAGCTTTCTTT
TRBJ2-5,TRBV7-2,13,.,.,CASSFGQKETQYF,TGTGCCAGCAGCTTTGGACAGAAAGAGACCCAGTACTTC
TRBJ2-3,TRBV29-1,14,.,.,CSADSRASTDTQYF,TGCAGCGCTGACTCCAGGGCTAGCACAGATACGCAGTATTTT
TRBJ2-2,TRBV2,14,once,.,CASTRQLSTGELFF,TGTGCCAGCACCAGACAGCTTTCCACCGGGGAGCTGTTTTTT
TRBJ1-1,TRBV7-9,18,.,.,CASSLEGAGVLMNTEAFF,TGTGCCAGCAGCTTAGAAGGGGCAGGGGTATTGATGAACACTGAAGCTTTCTTT
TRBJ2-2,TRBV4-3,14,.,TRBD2,CASSSSGNTGELFF,TGCGCCAGCAGCTCTAGCGGGAACACCGGGGAGCTGTTTTTT
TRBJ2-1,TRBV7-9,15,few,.,CASSLSGSKGNEQFF,TGTGCCAGCAGCTTGAGCGGATCAAAAGGGAATGAGCAGTTCTTC
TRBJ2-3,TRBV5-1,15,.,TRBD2,CASSPGLAGTDTQYF,TGCGCCAGCAGCCCGGGACTAGCGGGGACAGATACGCAGTATTTT
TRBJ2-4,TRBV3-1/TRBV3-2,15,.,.,CASSPDRLAKNIQYF,TGTGCCAGCAGTCCGGACAGATTAGCCAAAAACATTCAGTACTTC